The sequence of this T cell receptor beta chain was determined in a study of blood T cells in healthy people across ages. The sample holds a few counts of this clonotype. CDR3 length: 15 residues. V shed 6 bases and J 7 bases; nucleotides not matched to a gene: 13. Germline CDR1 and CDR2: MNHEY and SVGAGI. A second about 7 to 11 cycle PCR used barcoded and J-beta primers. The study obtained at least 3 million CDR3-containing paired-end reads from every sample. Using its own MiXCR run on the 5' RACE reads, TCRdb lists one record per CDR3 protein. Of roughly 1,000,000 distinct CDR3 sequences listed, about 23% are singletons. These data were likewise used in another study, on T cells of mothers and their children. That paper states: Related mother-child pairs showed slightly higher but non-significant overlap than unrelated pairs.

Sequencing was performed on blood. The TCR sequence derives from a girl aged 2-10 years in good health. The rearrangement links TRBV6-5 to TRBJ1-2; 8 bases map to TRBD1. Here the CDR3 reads CASRPHTGGLFGYTF. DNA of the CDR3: TGTGCCAGCAGACCCCACACAGGGGGTCTATTTGGCTACACCTTC.